This T cell receptor beta chain is from a study of T cell responses to AZD1222 COVID-19 vaccine. On this clone: What it binds is unknown.

TCRdb's table, derived via immunoSEQ multiplex PCR, lists solely in-frame clones and lacks some. The table lists tens of thousands of clones, more than 70% of them singletons. Germline CDR1 SQVTM, CDR2 ANQGSEA. The CDR3 consists of 11 residues. Study results and caveats: Dominant at 160-218 and 743-854, vaccine-associated CD4 TCRs also spanned spike. The donor cohort was predominantly white British with a female majority, and clonal diversity may have been underestimated. Every sample of the repertoires postdated the peak T cell response. Nearly half of spike-specific TCRs reportedly target variant regions that are unmutated in the B.1.351 and B.1.1.7 variants.

This sample comprised peripheral blood, obtained on day 0 of AZD1222 vaccination. This clonotype originated in an adult in good health. The chain has TRBV29-1 and TRBJ1-2; 7 bases fit TRBD1. DNA of the CDR3: TGCAGTGCGACAGGGACGTATGGCTACACCTTC. This codes for CSATGTYGYTF.